This T cell receptor beta chain was captured in a study of cytomegalovirus exposure and HLA in healthy donors. The table lists this clone with a count of one. CDR1 is GTSNPN, CDR2 SVGIG, per germline (reference sequence). The CDR3 is 13 amino acids. Between the trimmed V and J ends, which lost 0 bases and 3 bases, there was a span of 5 bases. The repertoire was sequenced with immunoSEQ multiplex PCR; TCRdb's copy has only in-frame clones and lacks some. This sample has 100,000 to 150,000 clones, with roughly nine tenths found just once. This TCR derives from a woman between 18 and 29 years old in good health and CMV-seronegative. The genes are TRBV30 and TRBJ1-4; no clear D gene. The sequencing input was PBMCs. Written as DNA, the CDR3 is TGTGCCTGGAGTGTACTATCTAATGAAAAACTGTTTTTT. Its protein is CAWSVLSNEKLFF.